The rows below give T cell receptor beta chains drawn from one sample of a study of CD8+ T cells in alopecia areata. Measured with immunoSEQ multiplex PCR; TCRdb has only the in-frame clones, and not every one. The top ten clones hold 20% to 25% of a sample with around 110,000 clones, 84% of them seen once. Material: CD8+ T cells sorted from blood, obtained at week 24, from a patient treated with tofacitinib. These receptors were taken from a human donor with alopecia areata. The CDR3 runs from the conserved cysteine through the conserved F or W. A D gene is named only where the DNA matches it firmly. Part of the rows lack a size; the others show once, few, many or a class for expanded clones.

j_call v_call clone_size d_call cdr3_aa cdr3_nt
TRBJ2-7 TRBV5-1 . TRBD1 CASSSRDSFYEQYF TGCGCCAGCAGCTCAAGGGACAGCTTCTACGAGCAGTACTTC
TRBJ2-1 TRBV7-9 . . CASAPGDPYNEQFF TGTGCCAGCGCCCCGGGAGACCCTTACAATGAGCAGTTCTTC
TRBJ2-3 TRBV7-9 . . CASSFVHTGTDTQYF TGTGCCAGCAGCTTTGTCCATACAGGGACCGATACGCAGTATTTT
TRBJ1-5 TRBV27 . . CASRSVGGWNQPQHF TGTGCCAGCAGATCCGTGGGGGGGTGGAATCAGCCCCAGCATTTT
TRBJ2-1 TRBV27 . . CASSLPGSYNEQFF TGTGCCAGCAGTTTACCAGGGTCCTACAATGAGCAGTTCTTC
TRBJ2-6 TRBV7-9 . . CASSQDPGSGANVLTF TGCGCCAGCAGCCAAGACCCAGGGTCCGGGGCCAACGTCCTGACTTTC
TRBJ1-5 TRBV4-1 . . CASSQDETLRSGPNQPQHF TGCGCCAGCAGCCAAGATGAGACTCTCAGGTCCGGGCCAAATCAGCCCCAGCATTTT
TRBJ1-1 TRBV19 . TRBD1 CASRPDREDTEAFF TGTGCCAGTAGACCAGACAGGGAGGACACTGAAGCTTTCTTT
TRBJ2-7 TRBV2 . . CASSRVSSYEQYF TGTGCCAGCAGTCGTGTCAGCTCCTACGAGCAGTACTTC
TRBJ2-1 TRBV19 . TRBD1 CASSIGTGRKNEQFF TGTGCCAGTAGTATCGGGACAGGGAGAAAAAATGAGCAGTTCTTC
TRBJ2-7 TRBV7-2 . . CASSFLASVSYEQYF TGTGCCAGCAGCTTTCTCGCTAGCGTCTCCTACGAGCAGTACTTC
TRBJ2-7 TRBV7-2 . . CASSLGASGAFSYEQYF TGTGCCAGCAGCTTAGGGGCTAGTGGGGCCTTCTCCTACGAGCAGTACTTC
TRBJ2-5 TRBV7-8 . . CASSLEQIETQYF TGTGCCAGCAGCTTAGAACAAATAGAGACCCAGTACTTC
TRBJ2-5 TRBV27 . TRBD2 CASSSGLAGGFQETQYF TGTGCCAGCAGTTCCGGACTAGCGGGGGGGTTCCAAGAGACCCAGTACTTC
TRBJ1-1 TRBV5-4 . TRBD1 CASSPLTGTWTEAFF TGTGCCAGCAGCCCTCTGACAGGGACGTGGACTGAAGCTTTCTTT
TRBJ1-2 TRBV7-9 . . CASSSPFEAYGYTF TGTGCCAGCAGCTCCCCTTTTGAAGCCTATGGCTACACCTTC
TRBJ2-6 TRBV6-5 once . CASSYGQGYGANVLTF TGTGCCAGCAGTTACGGGCAGGGTTATGGGGCCAACGTCCTGACTTTC
TRBJ2-1 TRBV7-9 . . CASSLGTTEQFF TGTGCCAGCAGCTTGGGTACCACGGAGCAGTTCTTC
TRBJ1-1 TRBV7-9 . TRBD1 CASSLGQGALTEAFF TGTGCCAGCAGCTTGGGACAGGGGGCGCTGACTGAAGCTTTCTTT
TRBJ2-7 TRBV7-9 . . CASSLGQASSYEQYF TGTGCCAGCAGCTTAGGACAGGCCAGCTCCTACGAGCAGTACTTC
TRBJ2-5 TRBV6-6 once . CASSYSVGAETQYF TGTGCCAGCAGTTACTCGGTGGGGGCAGAGACCCAGTACTTC
TRBJ2-1 TRBV6-5 . TRBD1 CASSPGTGGYNEQFF TGTGCCAGCAGTCCCGGGACAGGGGGTTACAATGAGCAGTTCTTC
TRBJ2-2 TRBV6-5 . . CATRAGELFF TGTGCCACCCGGGCCGGGGAGCTGTTTTTT
TRBJ2-3 TRBV4-1 . TRBD2 CASSQVRRAGGLSTDTQYF TGCGCCAGCAGCCAAGTACGCCGCGCGGGGGGCCTTAGCACAGATACGCAGTATTTT
TRBJ2-3 TRBV9 . TRBD2 CASSAHLGTSSTDTQYF TGTGCCAGCAGCGCCCACCTGGGGACTAGCAGCACAGATACGCAGTATTTT
TRBJ2-2 TRBV6-6 few . CASSYYLEMNTGELFF TGTGCCAGCAGTTACTATCTAGAAATGAACACCGGGGAGCTGTTTTTT
TRBJ2-5 TRBV5-1 . TRBD1 CASSPSQTGGVGETQYF TGCGCCAGCAGCCCCTCCCAGACAGGGGGAGTTGGAGAGACCCAGTACTTC
TRBJ1-1 TRBV29-1 few TRBD1 CSVEVGGQMNTEAFF TGCAGCGTTGAAGTAGGGGGACAGATGAACACTGAAGCTTTCTTT
TRBJ2-7 TRBV5-6 . . CASSGRGQIYEQYF TGTGCCAGCAGCGGTCGAGGACAAATATACGAGCAGTACTTC
TRBJ2-3 TRBV11-2 . . CATRLEQGGSDTQYF TGTGCCACTAGACTCGAGCAGGGTGGTTCAGATACGCAGTATTTT
TRBJ1-2 TRBV18 few . CASSPMDSELYGYTF TGTGCCAGCTCACCCATGGACAGCGAACTCTATGGCTACACCTTC
TRBJ2-7 TRBV7-6 . . CASSLGWSEQYF TGTGCCAGCAGCTTAGGCTGGAGTGAGCAGTACTTC
TRBJ2-5 TRBV7-2 once . CASSLRPPETQYF TGTGCCAGCAGCTTACGTCCACCGGAGACCCAGTACTTC
TRBJ2-1 TRBV7-9 . . CASSLETGVDEQFF TGTGCCAGCAGCTTAGAAACCGGGGTCGATGAGCAGTTCTTC
TRBJ1-1 TRBV4-1 . . CASSQDSGLGTEAFF TGCGCCAGCAGCCAAGATTCAGGGTTGGGAACTGAAGCTTTCTTT
TRBJ2-7 TRBV10-3 . TRBD1 CAISDGTVFSYEQYF TGTGCCATCAGTGATGGGACAGTGTTCTCCTACGAGCAGTACTTC
TRBJ2-7 TRBV18 . . CASSPRRTVLLWYEQYF TGTGCCAGCTCACCACGTAGGACAGTACTACTCTGGTACGAGCAGTACTTC
TRBJ2-5 TRBV7-9 . . CASSSEGGQETQYF TGTGCCAGCAGCTCTGAAGGGGGCCAAGAGACCCAGTACTTC
TRBJ1-6 TRBV14 once . CASSQEEGASPPLHF TGTGCCAGCAGCCAAGAAGAAGGGGCATCTCCACCCCTCCACTTT
TRBJ1-2 TRBV7-6 . . CASSLERGGNYGYTF TGTGCCAGCAGCTTAGAGAGGGGAGGGAACTATGGCTACACCTTC
TRBJ1-1 TRBV5-1 . TRBD1 CASSGTGYTEAFF TGCGCCAGCAGCGGGACAGGCTACACTGAAGCTTTCTTT
TRBJ2-3 TRBV19 . . CASMGTDTQYF TGTGCCAGCATGGGCACAGATACGCAGTATTTT
TRBJ2-3 TRBV30 . . CACLRGTDTQYF TGTGCCTGCCTGCGGGGCACAGATACGCAGTATTTT
TRBJ2-5 TRBV12-5 few TRBD1 CASGLDRQGEQETQYF TGTGCTAGTGGTTTGGACAGACAGGGGGAACAAGAGACCCAGTACTTC